The clone carrying this TCR beta chain appeared a few times. In the study's own analysis: By means of reference gene primer amplification, nucleated cell counts were estimated. This table comes from immunoSEQ multiplex PCR, and its TCRdb copy is limited to in-frame clones, with some not included. V and J calls and clone size are those listed in that table; D and trimming were worked out from the DNA. The table records almost 350,000 clones, around nine tenths of them present only once. The record originates from a study of blood T cell repertoires in COVID-19. This study enrolled people aged roughly 18 to 89 from about two dozen US geographic areas. Participants' reported clinical history set cohort assignment. The sample was PBMCs or T cells enriched from blood (not recorded which). The sequence was obtained from a woman aged 25-40 years who had been exposed to COVID-19.

The CDR3 bases are TGTGCCAGCAGTTTTAGGGGGACAACTAATGAAAAACTGTTTTTT. Translation gives CASSFRGTTNEKLFF. The chain couples TRBV27 to TRBJ1-4, with a tentative D call TRBD1 (6 bases). The length of the CDR3 is 15 residues. V was cut by 3 bases and J by 0 bases, with 8 bases left in between. Germline V gene lookup returns CDR1 MNHEY and CDR2 SMNVEV (reference sequence).